A single sample gave rise to the 8 T cell receptor beta chains below, sequenced in a study of blood T cell repertoires in COVID-19. TCRdb keeps only in-frame clones here, not all; method: immunoSEQ multiplex PCR. The table records 310,000 or so clones, approximately 86% of them present only once. Material for sequencing was PBMCs or T cells enriched from blood (not recorded which). The receptors were sampled from a woman younger than 30 who had recovered from COVID-19.

The chain combines TRBV9 with TRBJ1-1; perhaps TRBD1 as D (6 bases). V lost 1 base and J lost 0, with 10 bases in between. The CDR3 is made up of 15 amino acids. Germline CDR1 reads SGDLS; CDR2 reads YYNGEE. Here the CDR3 DNA reads TGTGCCAGCAGCGTACGAGGGGGAATGAACACTGAAGCTTTCTTT. This encodes CASSVRGGMNTEAFF.

CDR3 nucleotide sequence: TGCGCCAGCAGCTCGGACAGGGGAAATTCACCCCTCCACTTT. It encodes CASSSDRGNSPLHF. The chain links TRBV5-1 to TRBJ1-6, with 9 bases lining up with TRBD1. CDR3 size: 14 residues. V dropped 3 bases and J dropped 7; count of bases not matched to a gene: 2. Germline-derived CDR1 and CDR2 are SGHRS and YFSETQ.

CDR3 in DNA: TGTGCCAGCAGAATAGGACGGGGGAACACCGGGGAGCTGTTTTTT. It is translated as CASRIGRGNTGELFF. The rearrangement joins TRBV2 to TRBJ2-2; TRBD2 might be the D (5 bases). Germline CDR1 SNHLY, CDR2 FYNNEI. The V and J ends lost 6 bases and 1 base respectively, with 12 bases between them. The CDR3 sequence is 15 residues long.

The chain employs TRBV18 and TRBJ2-4; possible D gene TRBD1, 5 bases. Germline CDR1 reads KGHSH; CDR2 reads LQKENI. CDR3 length equals 15 residues. V shed 2 bases and J shed 9 bases, with 17 bases lying between them. In DNA form, the CDR3 reads TGTGCCAGCTCACCAGCGTCAAGGGGATATGGCATTCAGTACTTC. This gives the protein CASSPASRGYGIQYF.

The chain recombines TRBV28 with TRBJ2-3; 9 bases are shared with TRBD2. Germline loops: CDR1 MDHEN, CDR2 SYDVKM. The V gene end was trimmed by 6 bases and the J gene end by 5 bases; junction bases not matched to a gene: 6. This CDR3 spans 14 amino acids. The CDR3: CASRDASGIDTQYF. CDR3 DNA: TGTGCCAGCAGGGACGCTAGCGGGATAGATACGCAGTATTTT.

V and J are TRBV30 and TRBJ1-4; 8 nucleotides agree with TRBD1. Looked up from germline, CDR1 is GTSNPN and CDR2 is SVGIG (reference sequence). The CDR3 runs to 14 residues. V was clipped by 4 bases and J by 3 bases; unmatched bases: 4. CDR3 nucleotides: TGTGCCTGGAACCCAGGGGGCTCTAATGAAAAACTGTTTTTT. Translated: CAWNPGGSNEKLFF. Drawing the rest from reference TRBV30 and TRBJ1-4, the complete variable domain is SQTIHQWPATLVQPVGSPLSLECTVEGTSNPNLYWYRQAAGRGLQLLFYSVGIGQISSEVPQNLSASRPQDRQFILSSKKLLLSDSGFYLCAWNPGGSNEKLFFGSGTQLSVL.

This chain joins TRBV5-1 and TRBJ2-7; TRBD1 matches 9 bases. Germline CDR1 is SGHRS and CDR2 is YFSETQ. V was pared by 3 bases and J by 1 base, with 2 bases of the junction left unmatched. There are 14 residues in the CDR3. The CDR3 DNA reads TGCGCCAGCAGCTCAGGACAGGGGTCCTACGAGCAGTACTTC. It translates to CASSSGQGSYEQYF.

The chain couples TRBV7-2 to TRBJ1-4; D unresolved. This CDR3 has 15 residues. V was trimmed by 5 bases and J by 8 bases, leaving 18 bases between them. Per the germline V gene, CDR1 is SGHTA and CDR2 is FQGNSA. The CDR3 DNA sequence: TGTGCCAGCAGCCCCGCCGTGACTCCAAAGGAAAAACTGTTTTTT. Translated, it gives CASSPAVTPKEKLFF.